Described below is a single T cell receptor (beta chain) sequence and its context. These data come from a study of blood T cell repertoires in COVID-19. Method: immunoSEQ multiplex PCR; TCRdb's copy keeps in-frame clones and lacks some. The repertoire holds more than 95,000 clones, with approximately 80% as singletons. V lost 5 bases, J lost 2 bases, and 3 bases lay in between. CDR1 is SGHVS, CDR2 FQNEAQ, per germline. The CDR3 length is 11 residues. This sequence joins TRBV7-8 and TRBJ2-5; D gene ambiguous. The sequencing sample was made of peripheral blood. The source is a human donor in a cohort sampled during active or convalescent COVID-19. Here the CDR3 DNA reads TGTGCCAGCAGCATACAAGAGACCCAGTACTTC. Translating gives CASSIQETQYF.